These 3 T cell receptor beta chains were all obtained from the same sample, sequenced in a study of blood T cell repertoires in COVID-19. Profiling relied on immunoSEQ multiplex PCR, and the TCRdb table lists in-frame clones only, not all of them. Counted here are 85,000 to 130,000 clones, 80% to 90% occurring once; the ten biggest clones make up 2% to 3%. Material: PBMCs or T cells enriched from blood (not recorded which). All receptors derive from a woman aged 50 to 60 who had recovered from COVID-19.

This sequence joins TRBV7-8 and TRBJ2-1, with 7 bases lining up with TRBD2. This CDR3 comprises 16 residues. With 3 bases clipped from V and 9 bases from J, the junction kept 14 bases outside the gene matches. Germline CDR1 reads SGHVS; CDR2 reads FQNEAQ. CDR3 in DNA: TGTGCCAGCAGCTTGAGGACAAGCGGGACCATGGGTGAGCAGTTCTTC. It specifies CASSLRTSGTMGEQFF. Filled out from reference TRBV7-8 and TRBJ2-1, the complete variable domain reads GAGVSQSPRYKVAKRGQDVALRCDPISGHVSLFWYQQALGQGPEFLTYFQNEAQLDKSGLPSDRFFAERPEGSVSTLKIQRTQQEDSAVYLCASSLRTSGTMGEQFFGPGTRLTVL.

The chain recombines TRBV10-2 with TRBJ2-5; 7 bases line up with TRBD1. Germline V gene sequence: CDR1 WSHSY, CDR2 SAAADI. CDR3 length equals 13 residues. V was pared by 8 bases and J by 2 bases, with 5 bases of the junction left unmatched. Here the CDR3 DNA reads TGCGCCAGCGGCTGGGGACAGCAAGAGACCCAGTACTTC. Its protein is CASGWGQQETQYF.

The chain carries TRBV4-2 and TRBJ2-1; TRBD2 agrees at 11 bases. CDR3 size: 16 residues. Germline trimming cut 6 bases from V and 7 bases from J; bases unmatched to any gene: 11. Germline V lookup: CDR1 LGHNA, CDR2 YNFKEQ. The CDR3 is CASSRFTSGSINEQFF. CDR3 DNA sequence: TGTGCCAGCAGTCGATTTACTAGCGGGAGTATTAATGAGCAGTTCTTC.